This is a list of T cell receptor beta chains from one sample in a study of graft-versus-host responses after intestinal transplantation. The antigens these receptors bind are not known. The repertoire was sequenced with immunoSEQ multiplex PCR; TCRdb's copy has only in-frame clones and lacks some. This repertoire shows around 100,000 clones, about 92% found once; its top ten account for 0.23%. Here the sequenced sample was unstimulated CD4+ T cells sorted from spleen or lymph node cells, taken before transplant. The receptors come from a human donor who was the organ donor for an intestinal transplant. Both conserved end residues are part of each CDR3. Each record gives: J gene, D gene, V gene, CDR3 DNA, CDR3 protein. A D gene is named only where the DNA matches it firmly.

TRBJ2-3 | . | TRBV19 | TGTGCCAGTAGTGGTAAATCCCGCACAGATACGCAGTATTTT | CASSGKSRTDTQYF
TRBJ1-3 | . | TRBV6-5 | TGTGCCAGCAGTTACGGGCAGCCTTTCTCTGGAAACACCATATATTTT | CASSYGQPFSGNTIYF
TRBJ1-2 | TRBD1 | TRBV6-5 | TGTGCCAGCAGTGCGGGGACAGGGATTAACTATGGCTACACCTTC | CASSAGTGINYGYTF
TRBJ2-5 | TRBD2 | TRBV15 | TGTGCCACCAGCAGGGGACTAGCACAAGAGACCCAGTACTTC | CATSRGLAQETQYF
TRBJ2-1 | . | TRBV5-1 | TGCGCCAGCAGCTCCACAGGGTCCGCATCGTACAATGAGCAGTTCTTC | CASSSTGSASYNEQFF
TRBJ2-7 | TRBD2 | TRBV7-2 | TGTGCCAGCAGCTTAAGCGGGACCTACTACGAGCAGTACTTC | CASSLSGTYYEQYF
TRBJ2-6 | TRBD2 | TRBV18 | TGTGCCAGCTCACTCGGACTAGCGGTCTCTGGGGCCAACGTCCTGACTTTC | CASSLGLAVSGANVLTF
TRBJ1-2 | TRBD1 | TRBV4-1 | TGCGCCAGCAGCCGGGGACAGGGTGATTCTAACTATGGCTACACCTTC | CASSRGQGDSNYGYTF
TRBJ2-6 | . | TRBV5-1 | TGCGCCAGCAGGTACGGGGGTCTCGGGGCCAACGTCCTGACTTTC | CASRYGGLGANVLTF
TRBJ2-3 | TRBD2 | TRBV9 | TGTGCCAGCAGCGTCGGAATAGCGGGAGGGAACACAGATACGCAGTATTTT | CASSVGIAGGNTDTQYF
TRBJ1-1 | TRBD1 | TRBV5-1 | TGCGCCAGCAGCTGGTGGACAGGGCTTGGTGAAGCTTTCTTT | CASSWWTGLGEAFF